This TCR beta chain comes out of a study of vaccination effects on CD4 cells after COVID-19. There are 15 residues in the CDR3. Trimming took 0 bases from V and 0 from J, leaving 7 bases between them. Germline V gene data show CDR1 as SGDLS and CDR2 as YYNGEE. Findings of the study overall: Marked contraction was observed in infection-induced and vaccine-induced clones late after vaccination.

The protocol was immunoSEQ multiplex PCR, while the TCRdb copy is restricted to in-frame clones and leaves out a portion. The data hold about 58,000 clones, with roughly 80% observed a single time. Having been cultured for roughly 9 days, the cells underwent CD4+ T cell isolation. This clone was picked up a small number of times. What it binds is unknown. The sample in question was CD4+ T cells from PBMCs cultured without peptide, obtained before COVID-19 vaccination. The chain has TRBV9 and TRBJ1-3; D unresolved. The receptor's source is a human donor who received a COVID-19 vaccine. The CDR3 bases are TGTGCCAGCAGCGTAGCTGGGTCCTCTGGAAACACCATATATTTT. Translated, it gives CASSVAGSSGNTIYF.